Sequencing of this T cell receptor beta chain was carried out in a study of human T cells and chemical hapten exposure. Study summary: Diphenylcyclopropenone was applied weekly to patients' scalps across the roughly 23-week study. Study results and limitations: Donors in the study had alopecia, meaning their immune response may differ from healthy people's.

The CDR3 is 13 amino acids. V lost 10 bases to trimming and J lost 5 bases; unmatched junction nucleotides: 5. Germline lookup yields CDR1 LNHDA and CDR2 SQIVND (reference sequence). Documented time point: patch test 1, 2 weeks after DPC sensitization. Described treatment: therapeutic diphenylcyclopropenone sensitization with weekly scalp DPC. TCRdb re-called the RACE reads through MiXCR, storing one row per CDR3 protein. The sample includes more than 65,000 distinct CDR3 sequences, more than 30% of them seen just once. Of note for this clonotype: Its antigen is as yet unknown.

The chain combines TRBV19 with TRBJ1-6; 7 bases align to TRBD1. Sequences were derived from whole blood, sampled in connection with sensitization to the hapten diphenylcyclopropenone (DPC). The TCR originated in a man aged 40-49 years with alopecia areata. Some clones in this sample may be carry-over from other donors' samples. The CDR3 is CATQDRNNSPLHF. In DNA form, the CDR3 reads TGTGCCACTCAGGACAGGAATAATTCACCCCTCCACTTT.